The entry below describes one T cell receptor beta chain. The source of the sample is a study of blood T cell repertoires in COVID-19. The ends were cut back, 5 bases at V and 5 bases at J, with 9 bases in the middle. CDR1 and CDR2 from the germline V gene are SQVTM and ANQGSEA. This CDR3 spans 12 amino acids. TCRdb's copy holds only in-frame clones and misses some; the assay was immunoSEQ multiplex PCR. The table includes roughly 350,000 clones, 85% to 90% detected once. The receptor was derived from a woman between 45 and 65 years old with COVID-19, enrolled during active disease. The specimen sequenced was peripheral blood. The rearrangement uses TRBV29-1 and TRBJ1-4, with D unclear. CDR3 loop: CSVSVQNEKLFF. The DNA for the CDR3 is TGCAGCGTTTCTGTACAGAATGAAAAACTGTTTTTT.